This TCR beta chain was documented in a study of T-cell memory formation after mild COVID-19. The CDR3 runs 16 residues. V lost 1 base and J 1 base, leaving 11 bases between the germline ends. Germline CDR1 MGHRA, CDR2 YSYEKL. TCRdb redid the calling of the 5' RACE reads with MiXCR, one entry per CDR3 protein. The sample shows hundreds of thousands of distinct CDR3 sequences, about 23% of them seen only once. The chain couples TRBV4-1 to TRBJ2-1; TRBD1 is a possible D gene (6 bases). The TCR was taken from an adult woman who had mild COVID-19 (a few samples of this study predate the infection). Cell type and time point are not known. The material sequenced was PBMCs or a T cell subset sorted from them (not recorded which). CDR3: CASSQASQGSYNEQFF. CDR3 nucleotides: TGCGCCAGCAGCCAAGCCTCCCAGGGGTCCTACAATGAGCAGTTCTTC.